The rows below give T cell receptor beta chains drawn from one sample of a study of blood T cell repertoires in COVID-19. The repertoire was sequenced with immunoSEQ multiplex PCR; TCRdb's copy has only in-frame clones and lacks some. This sample has more than 300,000 clones, with roughly 90% found just once. The source material was peripheral blood. The receptors were gathered from a man younger than 30 who had recovered from COVID-19. Each CDR3 is given with its conserved first and last residue. Each record gives: clone size, D gene, V gene, J gene, CDR3 protein, CDR3 DNA. A D gene is named only where the DNA matches it firmly. Not every row has a clone size; where given, it reads once, few, many or a size class.

NA,NA,TRBV9,TRBJ2-5,CASSPQGETQYF,TGTGCCAGCAGCCCCCAGGGGGAGACCCAGTACTTC
NA,NA,TRBV6-4,TRBJ1-2,CASSDSPQQGIGYGYTF,TGTGCCAGCAGTGACTCCCCCCAACAGGGTATTGGCTATGGCTACACCTTC
NA,NA,TRBV6-2/TRBV6-3,TRBJ2-1,CASSYPYGGNSYNEQFF,TGTGCCAGCAGTTACCCTTATGGGGGGAACTCCTACAATGAGCAGTTCTTC
NA,TRBD1,TRBV3-1/TRBV3-2,TRBJ2-2,CASRRQGSTGELFF,TGTGCCAGCAGACGACAGGGCTCGACCGGGGAGCTGTTTTTT
once,NA,TRBV7-9,TRBJ1-1,CVGFRGNMNTEAFF,TGTGTAGGGTTCAGAGGGAACATGAACACTGAAGCTTTCTTT
NA,TRBD2,TRBV7-2,TRBJ2-3,CASSLPVAGGTDTQYF,TGTGCCAGCAGCTTACCAGTAGCGGGAGGGACAGATACGCAGTATTTT
NA,TRBD1,TRBV6-6,TRBJ1-5,CASGTGTVNQPQHF,TGTGCCAGCGGAACCGGGACAGTGAATCAGCCCCAGCATTTT
NA,TRBD1,TRBV14,TRBJ1-2,CASSPSTGSPYYGYTF,TGTGCCAGCAGCCCCTCGACAGGGTCACCTTACTATGGCTACACCTTC
NA,TRBD1,TRBV11-2,TRBJ2-5,CASSPLEGAETQYF,TGTGCCAGCAGCCCCCTTGAGGGGGCCGAGACCCAGTACTTC
NA,NA,TRBV28,TRBJ1-1,CASSATGVYTEAFF,TGTGCCAGCAGTGCGACAGGAGTATACACTGAAGCTTTCTTT
NA,NA,TRBV7-2,TRBJ2-6,CASSFPSSGANVLTF,TGTGCCAGCAGCTTCCCTTCCTCTGGGGCCAACGTCCTGACTTTC
NA,NA,TRBV7-9,TRBJ1-1,CASSSNYLEGTEAFF,TGTGCCAGCAGCTCAAACTACCTAGAAGGAACTGAAGCTTTCTTT
NA,NA,TRBV14,TRBJ1-2,CASSQGEIYGYTF,TGTGCCAGCAGCCAAGGGGAGATCTATGGCTACACCTTC
NA,NA,TRBV19,TRBJ2-1,CASSTHRVNEQFF,TGTGCCAGTAGTACCCACAGGGTCAATGAGCAGTTCTTC
NA,TRBD1,TRBV29-1,TRBJ2-7,CSARTGSSYEQYF,TGCAGCGCCCGGACAGGGAGCTCCTACGAGCAGTACTTC
NA,TRBD2,TRBV29-1,TRBJ2-1,CSVVDSGGPNEQFF,TGCAGCGTTGTCGATAGCGGGGGACCCAATGAGCAGTTCTTC
NA,TRBD1,TRBV3-1/TRBV3-2,TRBJ1-1,CASSSTGGSEAFF,TGTGCCAGCAGCTCCACAGGGGGGTCTGAAGCTTTCTTT
NA,NA,TRBV2,TRBJ1-4,CASSEMGQTNEKLFF,TGTGCCAGCAGTGAGATGGGGCAAACTAATGAAAAACTGTTTTTT
NA,NA,TRBV7-8,TRBJ2-3,CASSLLGLAEVGSTDTQYF,TGTGCCAGCAGCTTATTAGGTTTAGCGGAAGTCGGTAGCACAGATACGCAGTATTTT
NA,NA,TRBV9,TRBJ2-3,CASSVEFGLSTDTQYF,TGTGCCAGCAGCGTAGAGTTCGGACTCAGCACAGATACGCAGTATTTT
NA,TRBD1,TRBV19,TRBJ2-2,CATTMTGGTGELFF,TGTGCCACCACCATGACAGGGGGGACCGGGGAGCTGTTTTTT
NA,TRBD1,TRBV7-2,TRBJ2-7,CASSLWDRVGEQYF,TGTGCCAGCAGCTTATGGGACAGGGTCGGCGAGCAGTACTTC
NA,NA,TRBV29-1,TRBJ2-3,CSVEDLQRASFRTDTQYF,TGCAGCGTTGAAGATCTTCAGAGGGCTAGCTTTCGTACAGATACGCAGTATTTT
NA,NA,TRBV19,TRBJ1-1,CASSTYPGLANTEAFF,TGTGCCAGTAGTACCTATCCCGGACTGGCGAACACTGAAGCTTTCTTT
once,NA,TRBV21-1,TRBJ2-7,CASSKASPGLAGAEQYF,TGTGCCAGTAGCAAAGCATCTCCCGGACTAGCGGGGGCTGAGCAGTACTTC
NA,NA,TRBV4-3,TRBJ2-2,CASSQDGTRTAGELFF,TGCGCCAGCAGCCAAGATGGGACACGGACGGCCGGGGAGCTGTTTTTT
once,NA,TRBV20-1,TRBJ2-1,CSASSHRSIVNEQFF,TGCAGTGCTAGTAGTCACAGGTCGATCGTGAATGAGCAGTTCTTC
NA,TRBD2,TRBV7-3,TRBJ2-7,CASSPTGTIYEQYF,TGTGCCAGCAGTCCGACGGGGACTATCTACGAGCAGTACTTC
NA,TRBD1,TRBV6-1,TRBJ1-2,CASSEAPGQGGGYTF,TGTGCCAGCAGTGAAGCGCCGGGACAGGGTGGGGGCTACACCTTC
NA,NA,TRBV19,TRBJ1-2,CASSSSRGYTF,TGTGCCAGTAGTAGTTCCCGTGGCTACACCTTC
NA,NA,TRBV14,TRBJ1-2,CASSQDPFYGYTF,TGTGCCAGCAGCCAAGATCCCTTCTATGGCTACACCTTC
NA,NA,TRBV11-2,TRBJ2-2,CASSLGAGPTGELFF,TGTGCCAGCAGCTTGGGGGCTGGGCCCACCGGGGAGCTGTTTTTT
NA,TRBD1,TRBV5-1,TRBJ1-1,CASSPPGTGGTEAFF,TGCGCCAGCAGCCCACCCGGGACAGGCGGGACTGAAGCTTTCTTT
NA,TRBD1,TRBV10-3,TRBJ2-5,CAISESRQGWRETQYF,TGTGCCATCAGTGAGTCCAGACAGGGATGGAGGGAGACCCAGTACTTC
NA,TRBD1,TRBV6-4,TRBJ2-3,CASRQGWLISTDTQYF,TGTGCCAGCAGACAGGGGTGGCTGATTAGCACAGATACGCAGTATTTT
NA,TRBD1,TRBV7-2,TRBJ1-1,CASSSRSRTGGTEAFF,TGTGCCAGCAGCTCCCGCTCTAGGACAGGGGGCACTGAAGCTTTCTTT
NA,NA,TRBV13,TRBJ2-1,CASSSPLVARGDEQFF,TGTGCCAGCAGCTCCCCCTTAGTGGCTAGAGGCGATGAGCAGTTCTTC
NA,NA,TRBV7-9,TRBJ1-3,CASSLATSTIYF,TGTGCCAGCAGCTTAGCCACAAGTACCATATATTTT
NA,NA,TRBV6-6,TRBJ1-1,CASSPQHTEAFF,TGTGCCAGCAGTCCACAGCACACTGAAGCTTTCTTT
NA,TRBD1,TRBV23-1,TRBJ2-2,CASSLGQGNTGELFF,TGCGCCAGCAGTCTTGGACAGGGGAACACCGGGGAGCTGTTTTTT
NA,TRBD2,TRBV6-5,TRBJ2-1,CASINGLAGANEQFF,TGTGCCAGCATTAACGGACTAGCGGGAGCCAATGAGCAGTTCTTC
NA,NA,TRBV11-2,TRBJ2-1,CASSRLSGFEEQFF,TGTGCCAGCAGCAGATTATCAGGGTTTGAGGAGCAGTTCTTC
NA,NA,TRBV27,TRBJ2-4,CASSASRFAKNIQYF,TGTGCCAGCAGCGCCTCTAGGTTTGCCAAAAACATTCAGTACTTC
NA,NA,TRBV2,TRBJ1-1,CASSAWREVTEAFF,TGTGCCAGCAGTGCGTGGAGGGAGGTCACTGAAGCTTTCTTT
NA,TRBD1,TRBV4-3,TRBJ1-5,CASSQRVSWTGDQPQHF,TGCGCCAGCAGCCAGAGGGTTTCCTGGACAGGAGATCAGCCCCAGCATTTT
NA,TRBD2,TRBV4-1,TRBJ2-4,CASSHQVGTSGRSLAKNIQYF,TGCGCCAGCAGCCACCAAGTCGGGACTAGCGGGAGGTCCCTAGCCAAAAACATTCAGTACTTC
NA,NA,TRBV15,TRBJ2-2,CATPRLATNTGELFF,TGTGCCACCCCCCGGCTAGCGACGAACACCGGGGAGCTGTTTTTT
NA,TRBD1,TRBV6-5,TRBJ1-2,CASSSRDRAIYGYTF,TGTGCCAGCAGTTCCCGGGACAGGGCCATCTATGGCTACACCTTC
once,TRBD2,TRBV2,TRBJ2-3,CASIPRLAGKDSTDTQYF,TGTGCCAGCATTCCCAGACTAGCGGGAAAGGATAGCACAGATACGCAGTATTTT
NA,NA,TRBV7-8,TRBJ1-5,CASSLGRRGSNQPQHF,TGTGCCAGCAGCTTAGGGCGTCGAGGAAGCAATCAGCCCCAGCATTTT